Below are 17 T cell receptor beta chains sequenced from a single sample in a study of human thymus T cells. The data were produced by immunoSEQ multiplex PCR, yet TCRdb's version contains in-frame clones alone and is incomplete. This sample carries 35,000 to 45,000 clones, over 85% of them seen once, and the ten largest clones take about 0.12%. Sequenced input: blood. Every receptor here comes from a boy under two years old with a congenital heart defect but otherwise immunologically healthy.

The chain recombines TRBV11-2 with TRBJ1-3; the D gene is possibly TRBD1 (6 bases). Germline V gene lookup returns CDR1 SGHAT and CDR2 FQNNGV. With 4 bases removed from V and 1 base from J, the gap between germline ends came to 11 bases. This CDR3 contains 15 residues. CDR3 coding DNA: TGTGCCAGCAGCTCCCAAGGGGGGTCTGGAAACACCATATATTTT. It yields the protein CASSSQGGSGNTIYF.

The J gene is TRBJ1-2, the V gene TRBV7-9; 10 bases agree with TRBD1. Germline V gene data show CDR1 as SEHNR and CDR2 as FQNEAQ (reference sequence). V lost 5 bases, J lost 4 bases, and 7 bases stayed unmatched. This CDR3 spans 15 amino acids. DNA of the CDR3: TGTGCCAGCAGCCCAGTGACAGGGGGCAGCTATGGCTACACCTTC. This sequence encodes CASSPVTGGSYGYTF. Complete variable domain (other parts from reference TRBV7-9 and TRBJ1-2): DTGVSQNPRHKITKRGQNVTFRCDPISEHNRLYWYRQTLGQGPEFLTYFQNEAQLEKSRLLSDRFSAERPKGSFSTLEIQRTEQGDSAMYLCASSPVTGGSYGYTFGSGTRLTVV.

CDR3 nucleotide sequence: TGTGCCGCCCAGCCAGCGGGGGGCTCCTACGAGCAGTACTTC. Translating it yields CAAQPAGGSYEQYF. The V and J genes are TRBV10-3 and TRBJ2-7, with 9 bases fitting TRBD2. V shed 11 bases, J shed 0 bases, and the junction held 8 bases outside the gene matches. The CDR3 is 14 amino acids. CDR1 ENHRY and CDR2 SYGVKD come from the germline V gene.

This clone was recorded a few times. The chain joins TRBV7-9 to TRBJ1-2; D gene uncertain. Germline CDR1 SEHNR, CDR2 FQNEAQ (reference sequence). The CDR3 runs to 12 residues. V lost 1 base and J lost 4, with 4 bases in between. The CDR3 loop reads CASSLEGYGYTF. The CDR3 DNA is TGTGCCAGCAGCTTAGAAGGCTATGGCTACACCTTC.

V usage is TRBV5-4 and J usage is TRBJ2-6; D not certain. This CDR3 is 15 amino acids long. Germline V CDR1 and CDR2: SGHNT, YYREEE (reference sequence). V was shortened by 0 bases and J by 0 bases, with 4 bases between the two germline ends. The CDR3, as DNA: TGTGCCAGCAGCTTGGTGGCCTCTGGGGCCAACGTCCTGACTTTC. Translating it yields CASSLVASGANVLTF. Supplemented by reference TRBV5-4 and TRBJ2-6, the full variable domain reads ETGVTQSPTHLIKTRGQQVTLRCSSQSGHNTVSWYQQALGQGPQFIFQYYREEENGRGNFPPRFSGLQFPNYSSELNVNALELDDSALYLCASSLVASGANVLTFGAGSRLTVL.

V usage is TRBV5-1 and J usage is TRBJ2-2, with D unresolved. The CDR3 sequence is 15 residues long. Looked up from germline, CDR1 is SGHRS and CDR2 is YFSETQ. Trimming cost V 0 bases and J 2 bases, with 8 bases left between them. CDR3 amino acids: CASSLEGPNTGELFF. DNA for the CDR3: TGCGCCAGCAGCTTGGAGGGCCCCAACACCGGGGAGCTGTTTTTT.

This chain connects TRBV30 to TRBJ2-4; tentative D call: TRBD1 (8 bases). The V end was cut by 3 bases, the J end by 1 base, with 22 bases between. The CDR3 sequence is 18 residues long. Germline values: CDR1 GTSNPN, CDR2 SVGIG (reference sequence). The CDR3 DNA follows: TGTGCCTGGAGAGCGGGACAGGCTAAGGGTCTCGCCAAAAACATTCAGTACTTC. This sequence encodes CAWRAGQAKGLAKNIQYF.

This chain joins TRBV7-2 and TRBJ1-4; possibly TRBD1 for D (6 bases). Germline CDR1 SGHTA, CDR2 FQGNSA. V lost 1 base and J lost 10, with 10 bases in between. The CDR3 loop spans 13 amino acids. CDR3 sequence (DNA): TGTGCCAGCAGCTTAGTTGGGGGCGGAAAACTGTTTTTT. This encodes CASSLVGGGKLFF. The variable domain in full, completed from reference TRBV7-2 and TRBJ1-4, reads GAGVSQSPSNKVTEKGKDVELRCDPISGHTALYWYRQSLGQGLEFLIYFQGNSAPDKSGLPSDRFSAERTGGSVSTLTIQRTQQEDSAVYLCASSLVGGGKLFFGSGTQLSVL.

V and J are TRBV4-1 and TRBJ2-3; D gene unclear. V lost 0 bases, J lost 5 bases, and 6 bases lay in between. From germline, CDR1 is MGHRA and CDR2 YSYEKL. CDR3 length: 13 amino acids. This CDR3 is CASSQESRDTQYF. In DNA form, the CDR3 reads TGCGCCAGCAGCCAAGAGTCGCGAGATACGCAGTATTTT.

The V gene is TRBV28, the J gene TRBJ2-3; 7 nucleotides line up with TRBD1. Germline V gene sequence: CDR1 MDHEN, CDR2 SYDVKM. The CDR3 totals 14 residues. Unmatched junction bases numbered 5, after V lost 6 bases and J lost 2 bases. Here the CDR3 DNA reads TGTGCCAGCAGGCCAGGGACAGCCACAGATACGCAGTATTTT. This codes for CASRPGTATDTQYF.

The V and J genes are TRBV4-3 and TRBJ2-2; D perhaps matches TRBD2 (5 bases). CDR1 and CDR2 (germline): LGHNA, YSLEER. Trimming stripped 0 bases from V and 7 bases from J, with 12 bases between. The CDR3 is made up of 15 amino acids. CDR3: CASSQEYLAIGELFF. CDR3 DNA: TGCGCCAGCAGCCAAGAGTACCTAGCTATCGGGGAGCTGTTTTTT.

The chain employs TRBV5-4 and TRBJ2-3, with D perhaps TRBD1 (7 bases). V shed 3 bases and J shed 3 bases, with 11 bases lying between them. CDR3 length equals 14 residues. Germline V gene data show CDR1 as SGHNT and CDR2 as YYREEE (reference sequence). As DNA, the CDR3 is TGTGCCAGCAGCTCCTCAGGGGGGACAGATACGCAGTATTTT. Its translation is CASSSSGGTDTQYF.

The chain recombines TRBV4-3 with TRBJ2-3, with 16 positions matching TRBD2. This CDR3 comprises 21 residues. The germline CDR1 and CDR2 sequences are LGHNA and YSLEER. Unmatched junction bases numbered 17, after V lost 3 bases and J lost 5 bases. Here the CDR3 reads CASSHFGPGLAGGPGGDTQYF. CDR3 DNA sequence: TGCGCCAGCAGCCATTTCGGACCGGGACTAGCGGGGGGGCCTGGTGGAGATACGCAGTATTTT.

The V gene is TRBV5-1, the J gene TRBJ2-2; 10 nucleotides line up with TRBD2. Germline CDR1 SGHRS, CDR2 YFSETQ. The trim removed 6 bases at V and 3 bases at J, leaving 8 bases unmatched. There are 16 residues in the CDR3. Here the CDR3 reads CASTFWTSGHTGELFF. The DNA of the CDR3 is TGCGCCAGCACCTTTTGGACTAGCGGACACACCGGGGAGCTGTTTTTT. Full variable domain (remainder filled in from reference TRBV5-1 and TRBJ2-2): KAGVTQTPRYLIKTRGQQVTLSCSPISGHRSVSWYQQTPGQGLQFLFEYFSETQRNKGNFPGRFSGRQFSNSRSEMNVSTLELGDSALYLCASTFWTSGHTGELFFGEGSRLTVL.

The count of this clone is one. The chain employs TRBV10-2 and TRBJ1-1; D gene uncertain. Germline CDR1 reads WSHSY; CDR2 reads SAAADI. The CDR3 totals 12 residues. Trimming shortened V by 6 bases and J by 0 bases, and 5 bases separated the two germline ends. CDR3 sequence (DNA): TGCGCCAGCAGAGGGATGAACACTGAAGCTTTCTTT. Amino acids: CASRGMNTEAFF.

This clone has more than one count but fewer than ten. This chain joins TRBV2 and TRBJ1-2; 7 bases are shared with TRBD1. Germline V gene sequence: CDR1 SNHLY, CDR2 FYNNEI. Trimming at V came to 9 bases and at J to 3 bases, leaving 7 bases not matched to a gene. This CDR3 has 13 residues. The CDR3 is CASDRVDYYGYTF. CDR3 bases: TGTGCCAGTGACAGGGTAGATTACTATGGCTACACCTTC.

The genes are TRBV19 and TRBJ1-2, with D possibly being TRBD1 (5 bases). V gave up 5 bases and J gave up 5 bases, with 15 bases separating them. Per germline, CDR1 LNHDA and CDR2 SQIVND (reference sequence). This CDR3 has 14 amino acids. In DNA, the CDR3 is TGTGCCAGTAGTGCTCTCCATAAGGGGTATGGCTACACCTTC. Translation gives CASSALHKGYGYTF.